The present T cell receptor beta chain was sequenced within a study of cytomegalovirus exposure and HLA in healthy donors. V trimming: 4 bases; J trimming: 11 bases; junction bases outside the gene matches: 6. CDR3 size: 11 residues. Germline lookup yields CDR1 SQVTM and CDR2 ANQGSEA. Primers: 60 Vbeta forward and 13 Jbeta reverse. Authors' data handling: Approximately 11 million of tens of millions of unique TCR beta chains were shared, per a later count. Profiled with immunoSEQ multiplex PCR; TCRdb holds only in-frame clones, not every one. That table is the source of V, J and clone size, and D and trimming were worked out from the DNA. This table holds tens of thousands of clones, 76% found once.

The clonotype was recovered from a male donor in good health and CMV-seronegative. The rearrangement joins TRBV29-1 to TRBJ1-1; 8 positions agree with TRBD1. Sequenced: PBMCs. DNA for the CDR3: TGCAGCGTTGTCCCAGGGGGCTGGGCTTTCTTT. Translating gives CSVVPGGWAFF.